This T cell receptor beta chain appears in the sequencing data of a study of immune evolution from preneoplasia to lung adenocarcinoma. Assay used: immunoSEQ multiplex PCR; TCRdb lists only in-frame clones, some missing. The sample holds roughly 2,600 clones, approximately 40% seen once. V shed 1 base and J shed 7 bases, with 11 bases lying between them. CDR3 length: 13 amino acids. Germline V CDR1 and CDR2: SGHKS, YYEKEE (reference sequence). Sequencing used FFPE adjacent normal lung tissue. The chain combines TRBV5-5 with TRBJ1-1, with D tentatively TRBD1 (5 bases). This sequence was found in a person aged 60-80 years with lung adenocarcinoma. The CDR3 sequence is CASSLRLRGEAFF. The CDR3 nucleotides are TGTGCCAGCAGCTTGAGGCTGAGGGGTGAAGCTTTCTTT.